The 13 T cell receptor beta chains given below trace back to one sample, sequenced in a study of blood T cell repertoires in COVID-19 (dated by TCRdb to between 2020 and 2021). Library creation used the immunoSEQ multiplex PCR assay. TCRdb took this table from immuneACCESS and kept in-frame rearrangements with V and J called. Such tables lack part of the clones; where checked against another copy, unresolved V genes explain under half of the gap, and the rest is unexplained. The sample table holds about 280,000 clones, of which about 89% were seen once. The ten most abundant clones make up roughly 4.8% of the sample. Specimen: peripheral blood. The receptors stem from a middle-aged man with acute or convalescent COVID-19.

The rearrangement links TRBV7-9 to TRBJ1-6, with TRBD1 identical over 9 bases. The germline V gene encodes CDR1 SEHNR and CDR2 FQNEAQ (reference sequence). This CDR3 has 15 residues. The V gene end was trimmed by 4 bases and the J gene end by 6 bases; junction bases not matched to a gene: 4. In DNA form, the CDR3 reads TGTGCCAGCAGCTCGACAGGGGGTCCTAATTCACCCCTCCACTTT. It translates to CASSSTGGPNSPLHF.

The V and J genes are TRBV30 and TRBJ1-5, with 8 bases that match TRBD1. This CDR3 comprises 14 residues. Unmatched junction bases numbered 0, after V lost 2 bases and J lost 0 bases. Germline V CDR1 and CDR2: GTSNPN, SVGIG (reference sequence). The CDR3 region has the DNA TGTGCCTGGAGTCAGGGGGCTAGCAATCAGCCCCAGCATTTT. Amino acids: CAWSQGASNQPQHF.

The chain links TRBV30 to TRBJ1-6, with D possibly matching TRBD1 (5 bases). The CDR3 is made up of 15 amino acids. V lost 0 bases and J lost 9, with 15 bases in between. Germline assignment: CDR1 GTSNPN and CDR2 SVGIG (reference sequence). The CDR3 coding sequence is TGTGCCTGGAGTGTATTTCTGGGGACTCCTTCACCCCTCCACTTT. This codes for CAWSVFLGTPSPLHF.

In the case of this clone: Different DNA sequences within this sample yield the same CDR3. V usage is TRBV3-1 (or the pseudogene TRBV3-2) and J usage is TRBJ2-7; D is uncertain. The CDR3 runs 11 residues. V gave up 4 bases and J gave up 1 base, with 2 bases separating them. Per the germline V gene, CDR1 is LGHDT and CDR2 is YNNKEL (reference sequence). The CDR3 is CASSPSYEQYF. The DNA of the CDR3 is TGTGCCAGCAGCCCTTCCTACGAGCAGTACTTC.

The CDR3 is CASSPPNTGELFF. CDR3 coding DNA: TGTGCCAGCAGTCCCCCAAACACCGGGGAGCTGTTTTTT. The chain joins TRBV12-3 or TRBV12-4 to TRBJ2-2; D not resolved. The CDR3 contains 13 residues. Trimming left V 5 bases short and J 2 bases short, with 6 bases between.

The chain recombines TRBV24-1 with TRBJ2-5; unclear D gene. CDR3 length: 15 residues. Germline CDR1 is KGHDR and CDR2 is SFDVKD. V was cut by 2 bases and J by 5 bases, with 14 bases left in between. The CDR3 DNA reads TGTGCCACCAGTGATTCTGAGGCCCCAGAGGAGACCCAGTACTTC. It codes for CATSDSEAPEETQYF.

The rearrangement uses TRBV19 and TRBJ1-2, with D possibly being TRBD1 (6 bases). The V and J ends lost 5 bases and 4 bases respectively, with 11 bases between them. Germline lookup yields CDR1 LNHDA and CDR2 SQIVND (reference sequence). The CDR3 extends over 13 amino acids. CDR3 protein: CASSARGGYGYTF. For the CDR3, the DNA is TGTGCCAGTAGTGCCAGGGGTGGCTATGGCTACACCTTC.

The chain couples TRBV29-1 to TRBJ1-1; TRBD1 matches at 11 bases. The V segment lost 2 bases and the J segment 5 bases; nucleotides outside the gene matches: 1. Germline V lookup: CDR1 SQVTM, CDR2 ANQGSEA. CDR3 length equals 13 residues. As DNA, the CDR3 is TGCAGCGTTGAAAGGGACAGGGGGACTGAAGCTTTCTTT. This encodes CSVERDRGTEAFF.

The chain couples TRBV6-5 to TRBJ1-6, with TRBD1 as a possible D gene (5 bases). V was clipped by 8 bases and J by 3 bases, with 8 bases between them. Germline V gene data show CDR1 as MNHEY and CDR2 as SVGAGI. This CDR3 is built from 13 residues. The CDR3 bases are TGTGCCAGCCGACAGCTCTATAATTCACCCCTCCACTTT. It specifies CASRQLYNSPLHF.

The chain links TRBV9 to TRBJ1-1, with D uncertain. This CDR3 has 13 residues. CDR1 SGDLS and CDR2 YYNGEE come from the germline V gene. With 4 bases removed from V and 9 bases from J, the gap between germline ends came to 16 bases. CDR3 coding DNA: TGTGCCAGCAGCCTAATAGTGGAGTTTAAAGCTTTCTTT. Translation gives CASSLIVEFKAFF.

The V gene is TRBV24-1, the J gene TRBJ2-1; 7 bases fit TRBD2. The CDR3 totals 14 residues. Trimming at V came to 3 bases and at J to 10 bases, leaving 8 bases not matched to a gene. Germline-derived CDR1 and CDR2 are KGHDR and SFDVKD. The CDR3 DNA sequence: TGTGCCACCAGTGATCGAGGGAGGGCTTGGGAGCAGTTCTTC. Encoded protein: CATSDRGRAWEQFF.

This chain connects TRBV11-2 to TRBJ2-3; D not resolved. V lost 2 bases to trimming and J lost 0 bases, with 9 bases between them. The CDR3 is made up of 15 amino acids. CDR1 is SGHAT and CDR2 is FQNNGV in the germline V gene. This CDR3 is CASSLSSRSTDTQYF. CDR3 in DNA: TGTGCCAGCAGCTTATCGAGCAGGAGCACAGATACGCAGTATTTT.

CDR3: CASSTGSEAFF. The CDR3 DNA reads as TGTGCCAGCAGCACAGGGTCTGAAGCTTTCTTT. V usage is TRBV3-1 (or the pseudogene TRBV3-2) and J usage is TRBJ1-1; the D gene is possibly TRBD1 (6 bases). Trimming cost V 5 bases and J 6 bases, with 7 bases left between them. The CDR3 contains 11 residues. The germline gives CDR1 LGHDT, CDR2 YNNKEL (reference sequence).